The 27 T cell receptor beta chains presented below share a single source sample, sequenced in a study of follicular helper T cells after annual influenza vaccination. Sequencing used immunoSEQ multiplex PCR; TCRdb keeps in-frame clones, though not all of them. In the table there are more than 9,000 clones, 81% of which are singletons. Sample time point: 2015-2016 season, pre-vaccination. Sequences were derived from CXCR5+ CD38- circulating T follicular helper cells from blood, sampled on the day of influenza vaccination. As to subset: circulating Tfh, non-naive CD4+CXCR5+PD-1+ (ICOS+CD38+ or ICOS-CD38-). All receptors derive from an adult who received the influenza vaccine.

The chain carries TRBV11-2 and TRBJ2-3; D call uncertain. Trimming took 3 bases from V and 2 from J, leaving 3 bases between them. Germline CDR1 reads SGHAT; CDR2 reads FQNNGV. The CDR3 contains 12 residues. CDR3 residues: CASSFYTDTQYF. The CDR3 DNA follows: TGTGCCAGCAGCTTCTACACAGATACGCAGTATTTT. Complete variable domain (other parts from reference TRBV11-2 and TRBJ2-3): EAGVAQSPRYKIIEKRQSVAFWCNPISGHATLYWYQQILGQGPKLLIQFQNNGVVDDSQLPKDRFSAERLKGVDSTLKIQPAKLEDSAVYLCASSFYTDTQYFGPGTRLTVL.

The V call is TRBV19, the J call TRBJ2-5, with D possibly being TRBD1 (6 bases). Germline CDR1 LNHDA, CDR2 SQIVND (reference sequence). V dropped 6 bases and J dropped 5 bases, with 19 bases sitting between them. The CDR3 is made up of 15 amino acids. The CDR3 DNA is TGTGCCAGTAGCAAAATACAGGGTCCGAGGGAGACCCAGTACTTC. Its translation: CASSKIQGPRETQYF. The variable domain in full, completed from reference TRBV19 and TRBJ2-5, reads DGGITQSPKYLFRKEGQNVTLSCEQNLNHDAMYWYRQDPGQGLRLIYYSQIVNDFQKGDIAEGYSVSREKKESFPLTVTSAQKNPTAFYLCASSKIQGPRETQYFGPGTRLLVL.

The V and J genes are TRBV30 and TRBJ1-6; D unresolved. The CDR3 is 13 amino acids. V was trimmed by 5 bases and J by 8 bases, leaving 13 bases between them. Germline values: CDR1 GTSNPN, CDR2 SVGIG (reference sequence). Here the CDR3 DNA reads TGTGCCTGGGGGTCCCATAAGGATTCACCCCTCCACTTT. Translating gives CAWGSHKDSPLHF.

The chain recombines TRBV19 with TRBJ2-2, with a possible D match to TRBD1 (5 bases). The germline V gene has CDR1 LNHDA and CDR2 SQIVND (reference sequence). CDR3 length: 14 residues. V lost 5 bases and J lost 7, with 14 bases in between. CDR3 coding DNA: TGTGCCAGTAGTCGCCGGCAGGGTGACGGGGAGCTGTTTTTT. Amino acid sequence: CASSRRQGDGELFF. The full variable domain, completed using reference TRBV19 and TRBJ2-2, is DGGITQSPKYLFRKEGQNVTLSCEQNLNHDAMYWYRQDPGQGLRLIYYSQIVNDFQKGDIAEGYSVSREKKESFPLTVTSAQKNPTAFYLCASSRRQGDGELFFGEGSRLTVL.

In its sample, this clone was seen a few times. V is TRBV15 and J is TRBJ2-7; tentatively, D is TRBD2 (6 bases). There are 15 residues in the CDR3. Germline CDR1 and CDR2: LNHNV and YYDKDF (reference sequence). The germline V and J ends were trimmed by 0 bases and 2 bases, with 11 bases remaining between them. In DNA, the CDR3 is TGTGCCACCAGCAGAGAGTTGGCGGGGACCTACGAGCAGTACTTC. This translates into CATSRELAGTYEQYF.

This clone was detected a few times. The chain links TRBV27 to TRBJ2-2, with a tentative D call TRBD2 (7 bases). CDR1 MNHEY and CDR2 SMNVEV come from the germline V gene (reference sequence). Trimming removed 6 bases from V and 2 bases from J, with 19 bases in between. This CDR3 spans 17 amino acids. CDR3 in DNA: TGTGCCAGCAGACAAAAGGGGGGGGGCGTTAACACCGGGGAGCTGTTTTTT. It yields the protein CASRQKGGGVNTGELFF.

The chain recombines TRBV30 with TRBJ2-4, with D possibly called TRBD1 or TRBD2 (5 bases each). CDR3 length equals 11 residues. Germline values: CDR1 GTSNPN, CDR2 SVGIG (reference sequence). Trimming pared 3 bases from V and 9 bases from J, leaving 9 bases between. The CDR3 loop is CAWSAGGIQYF. Here the CDR3 DNA reads TGTGCCTGGAGCGCTGGGGGCATTCAGTACTTC.

The chain carries TRBV4-2 and TRBJ2-5; TRBD2 might be the D (6 bases). The DNA matches TRBJ2-7 better at its end, which makes the J call doubtful. CDR1 is LGHNA and CDR2 is YNFKEQ in the germline V gene. CDR3 length: 17 amino acids. DNA of the CDR3: TGTGCCAGCAGCCAAGATCGCGGGGAAGCGGGTACCTACGAGCAGTACTTC. Protein sequence: CASSQDRGEAGTYEQYF.

The V call is TRBV20-1, the J call TRBJ2-3; no reliable D call. Germline CDR1 and CDR2: DFQATT and SNEGSKA (reference sequence). Trimming left V 6 bases short and J 5 bases short, with 6 bases between. The CDR3 is made up of 10 amino acids. The CDR3 DNA is TGCAGTGCCCAAATAGATACGCAGTATTTT. Translation: CSAQIDTQYF.

The V gene is TRBV21-1, the J gene TRBJ1-5; the table's D call of TRBD1 was not tested on the DNA. TRBV21-1 counts as a pseudogene. This CDR3 region has 14 residues. The CDR3 DNA sequence: TGTGCCAGCAGCAAAGCCACCAGGGTCCCCCCCCAGCATTTT. It specifies CASSKATRVPPQHF.

The chain combines TRBV5-1 with TRBJ1-3; D remains ambiguous. The germline gives CDR1 SGHRS, CDR2 YFSETQ. This CDR3 is built from 14 residues. V was cut by 2 bases and J by 1 base, with 7 bases left in between. CDR3 residues: CASSLGTSGNTIYF. The CDR3 nucleotides read TGCGCCAGCAGCTTAGGAACATCTGGAAACACCATATATTTT.

The chain carries TRBV5-1 and TRBJ2-1; 11 nucleotides match TRBD2. The germline gives CDR1 SGHRS, CDR2 YFSETQ. V dropped 1 base and J dropped 5; count of bases not matched to a gene: 5. The CDR3 consists of 16 residues. The CDR3 coding sequence is TGCGCCAGCAGCTTGCCTGGGACTAGCGGAAACAATGAGCAGTTCTTC. Translated: CASSLPGTSGNNEQFF.

A few counts support this clone. The gene calls are TRBV9 and TRBJ1-6; tentatively, D is TRBD1 (5 bases). This CDR3 contains 15 residues. Germline V gene lookup returns CDR1 SGDLS and CDR2 YYNGEE. V lost 3 bases, J lost 0 bases, and 7 bases lay in between. The CDR3 nucleotides are TGTGCCAGCAGCGCTGACAGCTCCTATAATTCACCCCTCCACTTT. Translation: CASSADSSYNSPLHF. The whole variable domain, filled in from reference TRBV9 and TRBJ1-6, reads DSGVTQTPKHLITATGQRVTLRCSPRSGDLSVYWYQQSLDQGLQFLIQYYNGEERAKGNILERFSAQQFPDLHSELNLSSLELGDSALYFCASSADSSYNSPLHFGNGTRLTVT.

The chain has TRBV7-2 and TRBJ1-4, with D tentatively TRBD1 (6 bases). The CDR3 is made up of 15 amino acids. V gave up 5 bases and J gave up 4 bases, with 14 bases separating them. The germline CDR1 and CDR2 sequences are SGHTA and FQGNSA. The DNA of the CDR3 is TGTGCCAGCAGCCTGATGACAGGCCGTAATGAAAAACTGTTTTTT. This sequence encodes CASSLMTGRNEKLFF.

The V and J genes are TRBV19 and TRBJ1-5, with D unresolved. CDR3 size: 13 residues. The V end lost 3 bases, the J end lost 5 bases, and 8 bases lay between the germline ends. Germline assignment: CDR1 LNHDA and CDR2 SQIVND (reference sequence). The CDR3 reads CASSIQRHQPQHF. The DNA for the CDR3 is TGTGCCAGTAGTATCCAGAGACATCAGCCCCAGCATTTT.

This clone appeared a single time. V usage is TRBV4-2 and J usage is TRBJ1-4; TRBD1 is a possible D gene (6 bases). Germline CDR1 and CDR2: LGHNA and YNFKEQ. CDR3 size: 14 residues. Deletions cut 1 base from V and 8 bases from J, with 11 bases between. CDR3: CASSQGTGSEKLFF. DNA of the CDR3: TGTGCCAGCAGCCAAGGAACAGGGAGCGAAAAACTGTTTTTT.

This clone was observed a few times. The CDR3 protein is CASRGTYEQYF. The CDR3 coding sequence is TGTGCCAGCAGGGGGACCTACGAGCAGTACTTC. This sequence joins TRBV25-1 and TRBJ2-7; D is unclear. Deletions cut 6 bases from V and 2 bases from J, with 5 bases between. This CDR3 has 11 amino acids. Germline V lookup: CDR1 MGHDK, CDR2 SYGVNS.

V and J are TRBV19 and TRBJ2-2, with 8 bases matching TRBD1. The CDR3 extends over 16 amino acids. The trim removed 6 bases at V and 5 bases at J, leaving 11 bases unmatched. The germline V gene encodes CDR1 LNHDA and CDR2 SQIVND (reference sequence). CDR3: CASSPWGTGRTGELFF. Written as DNA, the CDR3 is TGTGCCAGTAGCCCTTGGGGGACAGGAAGGACCGGGGAGCTGTTTTTT. Using reference TRBV19 and TRBJ2-2 for the parts outside the CDR3, the full variable domain is DGGITQSPKYLFRKEGQNVTLSCEQNLNHDAMYWYRQDPGQGLRLIYYSQIVNDFQKGDIAEGYSVSREKKESFPLTVTSAQKNPTAFYLCASSPWGTGRTGELFFGEGSRLTVL.

This chain connects TRBV27 to TRBJ1-5; D not certain. Trimming cost V 5 bases and J 4 bases, with 9 bases left between them. The CDR3 is made up of 13 amino acids. Germline V gene data show CDR1 as MNHEY and CDR2 as SMNVEV (reference sequence). The CDR3 region is CASSHDGNQPQHF. The CDR3 DNA is TGTGCCAGCAGTCATGATGGGAATCAGCCCCAGCATTTT.

This clone was picked up a small number of times. This chain joins TRBV9 and TRBJ2-2; 10 bases line up with TRBD2. Germline assignment: CDR1 SGDLS and CDR2 YYNGEE. CDR3 size: 16 residues. V dropped 4 bases and J dropped 6; count of bases not matched to a gene: 9. Here the CDR3 reads CASSRGLAGGAGELFF. In DNA form, the CDR3 reads TGTGCCAGCAGCAGAGGGTTAGCGGGAGGAGCCGGGGAGCTGTTTTTT.

The chain recombines TRBV11-3 with TRBJ2-1; D is tentatively TRBD1 or TRBD2 (5 bases each). CDR3 size: 13 residues. V was cut by 4 bases and J by 4 bases, with 8 bases left in between. In germline, CDR1 is SGHNT, CDR2 YENEEA. CDR3 amino acids: CASSSGQYNEQFF. CDR3 nucleotides: TGTGCCAGCAGCTCGGGGCAGTACAATGAGCAGTTCTTC.

The V call is TRBV7-2, the J call TRBJ1-5, with D uncertain. Germline V gives CDR1 SGHTA, CDR2 FQGNSA. Trimming took off 1 base at V and 7 bases at J, with 8 bases between the two ends. The CDR3 loop spans 13 amino acids. The CDR3 DNA reads TGTGCCAGCAGCTTAGATGCTAGGCAGCCCCAGCATTTT. It translates to CASSLDARQPQHF. Filled out from reference TRBV7-2 and TRBJ1-5, the complete variable domain reads GAGVSQSPSNKVTEKGKDVELRCDPISGHTALYWYRQSLGQGLEFLIYFQGNSAPDKSGLPSDRFSAERTGGSVSTLTIQRTQQEDSAVYLCASSLDARQPQHFGDGTRLSIL.

The chain uses TRBV6-6 and TRBJ1-1; D not resolved. The CDR3 consists of 13 residues. The germline V and J ends were trimmed by 0 bases and 1 base, with 3 bases remaining between them. Germline lookup yields CDR1 MNHNY and CDR2 SVGAGI (reference sequence). CDR3 in amino acids: CASSYSENTEAFF. The CDR3 DNA reads as TGTGCCAGCAGTTACTCCGAGAACACTGAAGCTTTCTTT.

This chain joins TRBV2 and TRBJ1-3; TRBD1 aligns across 8 bases. V gave up 6 bases and J gave up 2 bases; unmatched junction bases: 3. This CDR3 spans 14 amino acids. Germline-derived CDR1 and CDR2 are SNHLY and FYNNEI. This chain's CDR3 is CASRGQVPGNTIYF. CDR3 DNA: TGTGCCAGCAGGGGACAGGTACCTGGAAACACCATATATTTT.

The chain combines TRBV30 with TRBJ1-4; possible D gene TRBD1, 6 bases. V was cut by 1 base and J by 4 bases, with 7 bases left in between. CDR1 is GTSNPN, CDR2 SVGIG, per germline (reference sequence). The CDR3 spans 13 residues. The CDR3 here is CAWSGTDNEKLFF. Here the CDR3 DNA reads TGTGCCTGGAGTGGGACAGATAATGAAAAACTGTTTTTT. The full variable domain, completed using reference TRBV30 and TRBJ1-4, is SQTIHQWPATLVQPVGSPLSLECTVEGTSNPNLYWYRQAAGRGLQLLFYSVGIGQISSEVPQNLSASRPQDRQFILSSKKLLLSDSGFYLCAWSGTDNEKLFFGSGTQLSVL.

J is TRBJ1-3 and V is TRBV30; D is uncertain. Trimming pared 1 base from V and 7 bases from J, leaving 5 bases between. The CDR3 loop spans 11 amino acids. CDR1 and CDR2 from the germline V gene are GTSNPN and SVGIG (reference sequence). CDR3: CAWSGGNTIYF. CDR3 coding DNA: TGTGCCTGGAGTGGAGGGAACACCATATATTTT.

The gene calls are TRBV30 and TRBJ1-5; weak D call: TRBD1 (6 bases). The CDR3 is 15 residues long. The V gene lost 0 bases and the J gene lost 3 bases, with 12 bases spanning the gap. Germline V gives CDR1 GTSNPN, CDR2 SVGIG (reference sequence). The CDR3 protein is CAWSVGTFNNQPQHF. The CDR3 DNA sequence: TGTGCCTGGAGTGTAGGGACATTTAACAATCAGCCCCAGCATTTT.